The sequence of this TCR beta chain was determined in a study of sequential checkpoint blockade in melanoma. Study information: Each arm's sequence ended with maintenance nivolumab.

The data were produced by immunoSEQ multiplex PCR, yet TCRdb's version contains in-frame clones alone and is incomplete. The sample contains about 18,000 clones, under 80% of which appear only once. Germline V gene data show CDR1 as SGHRS and CDR2 as YFSETQ. The CDR3 loop spans 15 amino acids. Trimming cost V 2 bases and J 9 bases, with 18 bases left between them. This clone came up once. Regarding treatment: randomized to nivolumab then ipilimumab (arm A) or the reverse (arm B). DNA-damaging chemotherapy had not been given to any patient beforehand. Sorted cells were live CD3+CD8+, lacking CD19 and CD56, from PBMCs.

Material: CD8+ T cells sorted from blood (inferred from file names), obtained from a patient given nivolumab and ipilimumab in sequence. The TCR originated in a human donor with melanoma. V usage is TRBV5-1 and J usage is TRBJ2-1; maybe TRBD1 (6 bases). CDR3 amino acids: CASSFDRLLYPEQFF. The CDR3 coding sequence is TGCGCCAGCAGCTTCGACAGGCTTCTATATCCTGAGCAGTTCTTC.